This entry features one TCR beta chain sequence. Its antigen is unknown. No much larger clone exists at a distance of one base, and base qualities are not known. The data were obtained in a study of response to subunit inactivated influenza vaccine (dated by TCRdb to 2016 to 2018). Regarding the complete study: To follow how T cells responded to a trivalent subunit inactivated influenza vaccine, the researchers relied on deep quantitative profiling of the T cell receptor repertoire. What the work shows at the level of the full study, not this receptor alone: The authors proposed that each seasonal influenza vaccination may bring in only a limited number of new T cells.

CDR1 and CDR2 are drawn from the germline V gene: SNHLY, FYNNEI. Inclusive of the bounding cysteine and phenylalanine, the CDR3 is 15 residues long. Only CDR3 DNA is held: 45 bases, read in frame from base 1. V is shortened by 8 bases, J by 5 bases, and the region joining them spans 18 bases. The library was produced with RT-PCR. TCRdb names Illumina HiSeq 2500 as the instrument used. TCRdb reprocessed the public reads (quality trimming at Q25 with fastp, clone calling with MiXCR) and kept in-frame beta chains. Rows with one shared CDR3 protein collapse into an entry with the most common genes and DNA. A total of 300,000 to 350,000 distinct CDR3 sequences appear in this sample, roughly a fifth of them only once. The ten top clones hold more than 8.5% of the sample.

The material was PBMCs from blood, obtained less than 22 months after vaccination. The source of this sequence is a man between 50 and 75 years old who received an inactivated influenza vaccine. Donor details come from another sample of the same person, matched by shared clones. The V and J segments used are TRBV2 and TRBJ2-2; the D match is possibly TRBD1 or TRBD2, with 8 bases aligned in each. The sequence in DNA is TGTGCCAGCCGGGAGGGACAGGCGGGAACCGGGGAGCTGTTTTTT. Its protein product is CASREGQAGTGELFF. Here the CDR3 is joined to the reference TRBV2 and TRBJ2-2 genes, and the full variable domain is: EPEVTQTPSHQVTQMGQEVILRCVPISNHLYFYWYRQILGQKVEFLVSFYNNEISEKSEIFDDQFSVERPDGSNFTLKIRSTKLEDSAMYFCASREGQAGTGELFFGEGSRLTVL.